This T cell receptor (beta chain) derives from a study of type 1 regulatory T cells. For the study at large: T-allo10 is an in vitro-generated, Tr1-enriched CD4 T cell product specific for alloantigen. General study points: Compared with non-type 1 regulatory T cells, type 1 regulatory T cells showed a more restricted TCR repertoire.

The length of the CDR3 is 14 residues. Germline lookup yields CDR1 MNHEY and CDR2 SVGEGT. The V gene end was trimmed by 6 bases and the J gene end by 4 bases; junction bases not matched to a gene: 8. Of note for this clonotype: Its specificity is unknown.

TCRdb re-derived calls from the reads in MiXCR, one entry per CDR3 protein. This sample yields about 67,000 distinct CDR3 sequences, of which roughly 49% are seen a single time; about 2% belongs to the top ten. V usage is TRBV6-2 or TRBV6-3 and J usage is TRBJ1-2, with 7 bases lining up with TRBD1. This sequence was found in a human donor in good health. Sequencing input: cultured non-Tr1 T cells, either the whole culture or a sorted T cell fraction (not recorded which). The CDR3 DNA sequence: TGTGCCAGCAGCCAGACAGGGTTCGGCTATGGCTACACCTTC. This encodes CASSQTGFGYGYTF.